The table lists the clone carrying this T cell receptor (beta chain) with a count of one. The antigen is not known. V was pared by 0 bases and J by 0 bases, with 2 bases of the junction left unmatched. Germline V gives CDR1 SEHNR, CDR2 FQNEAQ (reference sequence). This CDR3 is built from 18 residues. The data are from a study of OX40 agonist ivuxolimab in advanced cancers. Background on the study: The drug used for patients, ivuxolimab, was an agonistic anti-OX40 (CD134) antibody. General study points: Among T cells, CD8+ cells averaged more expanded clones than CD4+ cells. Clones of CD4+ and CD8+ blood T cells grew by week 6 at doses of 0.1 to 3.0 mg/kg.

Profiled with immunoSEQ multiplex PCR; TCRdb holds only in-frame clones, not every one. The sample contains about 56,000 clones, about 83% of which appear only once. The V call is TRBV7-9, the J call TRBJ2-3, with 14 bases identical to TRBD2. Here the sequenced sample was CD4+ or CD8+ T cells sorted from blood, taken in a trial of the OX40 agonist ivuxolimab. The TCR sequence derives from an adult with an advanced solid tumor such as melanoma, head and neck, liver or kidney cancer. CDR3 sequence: CASSLARTSGRSTDTQYF. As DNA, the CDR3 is TGTGCCAGCAGCTTAGCCCGGACTAGCGGGAGGAGCACAGATACGCAGTATTTT.